Presented here are 28 T cell receptor beta chains from one specimen sequenced in a study of cytomegalovirus exposure and HLA in healthy donors. PCR employed 60 Vbeta and 13 Jbeta primers. The table came from immunoSEQ multiplex PCR; TCRdb's copy has only in-frame clones and leaves some out. This repertoire shows around 100,000 clones, around 80% found once; its top ten account for roughly 22%. What was sequenced was PBMCs. The origin of the receptors is a man aged 30 to 45 in good health and CMV-seropositive.

This clone occurred once. The chain recombines TRBV6-5 with TRBJ1-2; 8 bases are a match to TRBD1. J was trimmed by 3 bases and V by 6 bases; bases with no gene match: 9. CDR3 length: 15 residues. CDR1 and CDR2 from the germline V gene are MNHEY and SVGAGI. The DNA for the CDR3 is TGTGCCAGCAGCTCTCGGGCAGGGGGCTACTATGGCTACACCTTC. It is translated as CASSSRAGGYYGYTF.

The rearrangement uses TRBV14 and TRBJ2-1, with 7 bases aligning to TRBD2. The CDR3 sequence is 15 residues long. Germline V lookup: CDR1 SGHDN, CDR2 FVKESK. V lost 4 bases, J lost 4 bases, and 7 bases stayed unmatched. CDR3 sequence: CASSRGSGPYNEQFF. The CDR3 DNA sequence: TGTGCCAGCAGCCGCGGTAGCGGGCCTTACAATGAGCAGTTCTTC.

The chain recombines TRBV28 with TRBJ2-7, with 7 bases identical to TRBD2. This CDR3 spans 14 amino acids. V lost 5 bases, J lost 5 bases, and 9 bases stayed unmatched. The V gene's germline CDR1 is MDHEN and CDR2 SYDVKM. Here the CDR3 reads CASSHHGGINEQYF. CDR3 coding DNA: TGTGCCAGCAGTCATCACGGGGGGATCAACGAGCAGTACTTC.

This chain uses TRBV5-4 with TRBJ2-7; 8 nucleotides align to TRBD2. J was trimmed by 1 base and V by 0 bases; bases with no gene match: 15. The germline V gene has CDR1 SGHNT and CDR2 YYREEE (reference sequence). This CDR3 comprises 19 residues. The CDR3 DNA is TGTGCCAGCAGCTTGGCGGGGATTCGGGCTAGCGGGTTTTCCTACGAGCAGTACGTC. Its translation is CASSLAGIRASGFSYEQYV.

The chain recombines TRBV19 with TRBJ1-5; 9 bases map to TRBD1. CDR1 is LNHDA and CDR2 is SQIVND in the germline V gene (reference sequence). The ends lost 6 bases at V and 5 bases at J; junction bases unmatched: 5. The CDR3 consists of 14 residues. The CDR3 DNA sequence: TGTGCCAGTAGGGGACAGGGTATGTATCAGCCCCAGCATTTT. Its protein product is CASRGQGMYQPQHF.

J is TRBJ1-5 and V is TRBV2, with 9 bases fitting TRBD1. This CDR3 contains 13 residues. Germline V CDR1 and CDR2: SNHLY, FYNNEI. The V and J ends lost 8 bases and 6 bases, in that order; junction bases with no gene match: 5. For the CDR3, the DNA is TGTGCCAGCCTACAGGGGGCGGGTCAGCCCCAGCATTTT. Protein: CASLQGAGQPQHF.

This clone was counted only a few times. This chain connects TRBV5-6 to TRBJ2-3; 9 bases line up with TRBD2. Trimming took 0 bases from V and 5 from J; bases not matched to a gene: 7. CDR1 and CDR2 from the germline V gene are SGHDT and YYEEEE. The CDR3 sequence is 16 residues long. In DNA form, the CDR3 reads TGTGCCAGCAGCTTGGTAAGCGGGAGGAAAAGAGATACGCAGTATTTT. This gives the protein CASSLVSGRKRDTQYF.

The rearrangement joins TRBV6-5 to TRBJ2-7; D gene ambiguous. This CDR3 has 14 residues. Trimming took off 5 bases at V and 3 bases at J, with 14 bases between the two ends. Germline values: CDR1 MNHEY, CDR2 SVGAGI. Here the CDR3 DNA reads TGTGCCAGCAGTGAAGGAACAGTACTCTACGAGCAGTACGTC. It yields the protein CASSEGTVLYEQYV.

The rearrangement joins TRBV27 to TRBJ1-1, with D possibly matching TRBD1 (5 bases). This CDR3 has 13 amino acids. Trimming left V 5 bases short and J 4 bases short, with 11 bases between. Germline loops: CDR1 MNHEY, CDR2 SMNVEV (reference sequence). Here the CDR3 DNA reads TGTGCCAGCAGTCTAGCGGGGGGCACTGAAGCTTTCTTT. It translates to CASSLAGGTEAFF.

This rearrangement joins TRBV7-9 to TRBJ1-1; 9 bases are shared with TRBD1. V lost 4 bases, J lost 2 bases, and 5 bases stayed unmatched. The germline V gene has CDR1 SEHNR and CDR2 FQNEAQ (reference sequence). This CDR3 has 15 amino acids. CDR3 sequence (DNA): TGTGCCAGCAGCTCCCGGACAGGGGAAAACACTGAAGCTTTCTTT. Its translation: CASSSRTGENTEAFF.

This chain links TRBV6-5 with TRBJ2-1; D is perhaps TRBD1 (6 bases). This CDR3 contains 14 residues. Germline values: CDR1 MNHEY, CDR2 SVGAGI. V was cut by 6 bases and J by 6 bases, with 15 bases left in between. The CDR3: CASSSTTGINEQFF. The CDR3 nucleotides read TGTGCCAGCAGCTCCACCACAGGGATCAATGAGCAGTTCTTC.

The chain employs TRBV28 and TRBJ2-7; maybe TRBD1 (6 bases). The germline V and J ends were trimmed by 5 bases and 1 base, with 15 bases remaining between them. Germline assignment: CDR1 MDHEN and CDR2 SYDVKM. This CDR3 is built from 15 residues. CDR3 sequence reads: CASSPTRQGSYEQYF. DNA for the CDR3: TGTGCCAGCAGTCCCACCCGTCAGGGGTCCTACGAGCAGTACTTC.

This chain joins TRBV6-5 and TRBJ1-3, with 8 bases identical to TRBD1. Per germline, CDR1 MNHEY and CDR2 SVGAGI. This CDR3 is 15 amino acids long. The junction had 6 bases not matched to a gene; V was cut back by 6 bases and J by 2 bases. The CDR3 here is CASRLGQAAGNTIYF. The CDR3 DNA reads as TGTGCCAGCAGATTGGGACAGGCGGCTGGAAACACCATATATTTT.

The chain has TRBV11-3 and TRBJ2-2; D is unresolved. The CDR3 is 13 amino acids. CDR1 and CDR2 from the germline V gene are SGHNT and YENEEA. The germline V and J ends were trimmed by 7 bases and 0 bases, with 6 bases remaining between them. The CDR3 DNA is TGTGCCAGCAACAACCCGAACACCGGGGAGCTGTTTTTT. Residues: CASNNPNTGELFF.

The chain combines TRBV5-4 with TRBJ2-1; 8 nucleotides match TRBD2. Germline-derived CDR1 and CDR2 are SGHNT and YYREEE (reference sequence). The CDR3 totals 16 residues. Trimming at V came to 0 bases and at J to 2 bases, leaving 4 bases not matched to a gene. CDR3 sequence reads: CASSLVAGTPYNEQFF. The CDR3 DNA follows: TGTGCCAGCAGCTTGGTAGCGGGAACCCCCTACAATGAGCAGTTCTTC.

The V call is TRBV4-1, the J call TRBJ2-1; 11 bases match TRBD1. CDR1 and CDR2 (germline): MGHRA, YSYEKL. Trimming cost V 4 bases and J 7 bases; bases outside gene matches: 12. The CDR3 runs to 17 residues. The CDR3 loop reads CASSRVPGQGVLNEQFF. In DNA, the CDR3 is TGCGCCAGCAGCCGGGTACCGGGACAGGGGGTTCTGAATGAGCAGTTCTTC.

The CDR3 DNA reads TGTGCCAGCAGTGCCACAGGGTTTGCATACGAGCAGTACTTC. Encoded protein: CASSATGFAYEQYF. The J gene is TRBJ2-7, the V gene TRBV2; TRBD1 is a possible D gene (6 bases). The V end was cut by 4 bases, the J end by 4 bases, with 14 bases between. Germline loops: CDR1 SNHLY, CDR2 FYNNEI. The CDR3 extends over 14 amino acids.

The chain is built from TRBV6-5 and TRBJ1-4; D possibly corresponds to TRBD1 (6 bases). Looked up from germline, CDR1 is MNHEY and CDR2 is SVGAGI. The V gene lost 9 bases and the J gene lost 6 bases, with 14 bases spanning the gap. This CDR3 has 13 amino acids. The CDR3 spells CASYRDMDEKLFF. The CDR3 DNA follows: TGTGCCAGTTACCGGGACATGGATGAAAAACTGTTTTTT.

The chain couples TRBV13 to TRBJ1-1; D gene uncertain. Deletions cut 0 bases from V and 8 bases from J, with 7 bases between. The V gene's germline CDR1 is PRHDT and CDR2 FYEKMQ (reference sequence). This CDR3 spans 12 amino acids. The chain's CDR3 is CASSLGLREAFF. The CDR3 DNA follows: TGTGCCAGCAGCTTAGGGCTCAGAGAAGCTTTCTTT.

About this clone itself: The sample has other DNA sequences that encode this CDR3 too. The V call is TRBV7-9, the J call TRBJ1-1, with TRBD1 matching 7 bases. Looked up from germline, CDR1 is SEHNR and CDR2 is FQNEAQ (reference sequence). The CDR3 extends over 13 amino acids. V dropped 9 bases and J dropped 5; count of bases not matched to a gene: 9. The CDR3 is CASSRRQGTEAFF. The CDR3 bases are TGTGCCAGTAGCCGGAGACAGGGAACTGAAGCTTTCTTT.

The rearrangement uses TRBV5-1 and TRBJ2-7, with a weak D call TRBD1 (5 bases). Germline V gives CDR1 SGHRS, CDR2 YFSETQ. V was clipped by 6 bases and J by 7 bases, with 20 bases between them. The CDR3 has 14 amino acids. The CDR3 sequence is CASNTREQPSEQYF. CDR3 DNA sequence: TGCGCCAGCAACACCAGGGAACAGCCTAGTGAGCAGTACTTC.

The chain recombines TRBV7-2 with TRBJ2-3; TRBD2 aligns across 11 bases. Germline CDR1 is SGHTA and CDR2 is FQGNSA. Trimming at V came to 3 bases and at J to 6 bases, leaving 8 bases not matched to a gene. This CDR3 has 16 residues. This CDR3 reads CASSFSLAGGGDTQYF. The CDR3 bases are TGTGCCAGCAGCTTTTCGCTAGCGGGGGGTGGTGATACGCAGTATTTT.

V usage is TRBV6-6 and J usage is TRBJ2-7, with 8 bases aligning to TRBD1. Per germline, CDR1 MNHNY and CDR2 SVGAGI (reference sequence). The V and J ends lost 5 bases and 3 bases, in that order; junction bases with no gene match: 6. There are 14 residues in the CDR3. CDR3: CASSHLGQGYEQYF. CDR3 nucleotide sequence: TGTGCCAGCAGTCACCTAGGACAGGGCTACGAGCAGTACTTC.

This clone has a handful of counts. The CDR3 DNA is TGTGCCAGCAGTGCGATAGCGGGGGACTACAATGAGCAGTTCTTC. Protein product: CASSAIAGDYNEQFF. The chain is built from TRBV6-1 and TRBJ2-1, with 9 nucleotides matching TRBD2. V lost 4 bases to trimming and J lost 3 bases; unmatched junction nucleotides: 4. Germline V lookup: CDR1 MNHNS, CDR2 SASEGT. This CDR3 is built from 15 residues.

Worth noting for this clone: One end of the junction varies from germline; a read error may be responsible. This chain links TRBV6-1 with TRBJ1-5; the match to TRBD1 covers 10 bases. Germline V gene sequence: CDR1 MNHNS, CDR2 SASEGT. The CDR3 contains 17 residues. CDR3 sequence reads: CASGDGTGVLSNQPQHF. The CDR3 DNA is TGTGCCAGCGGTGACGGGACAGGGGTACTAAGCAATCAGCCCCAGCATTTT.

J is TRBJ1-4 and V is TRBV2; D may be TRBD1 (6 bases). Germline loops: CDR1 SNHLY, CDR2 FYNNEI. Trimming pared 7 bases from V and 7 bases from J, leaving 16 bases between. The CDR3 totals 14 residues. CDR3 residues: CASTRGAMGEKLFF. CDR3 DNA sequence: TGTGCCAGCACGCGGGGGGCGATGGGTGAAAAACTGTTTTTT.

This sequence joins TRBV28 and TRBJ2-7, with unresolved D. V was trimmed by 3 bases and J by 1 base, leaving 16 bases between them. This CDR3 has 16 amino acids. CDR1 MDHEN and CDR2 SYDVKM come from the germline V gene. This CDR3 is CASSLATFPNSYEQYF. In DNA, the CDR3 is TGTGCCAGCAGTTTGGCCACCTTCCCAAATTCCTACGAGCAGTACTTC.

J is TRBJ2-1 and V is TRBV5-1; D is uncertain. V lost 6 bases and J lost 6, with 19 bases in between. Germline CDR1 SGHRS, CDR2 YFSETQ. The CDR3 spans 15 residues. CDR3 nucleotide sequence: TGCGCCAGCAAAGATAGCCCAATGACTTTCAATGAGCAGTTCTTC. It codes for CASKDSPMTFNEQFF.